Sequencing of this T cell receptor (beta chain) was carried out in a study of blood T cell repertoires in COVID-19. As for the study in general: T cells, B-cell-depleted T cells, or PBMCs supplied cDNA or gDNA.

The repertoire was sequenced with immunoSEQ multiplex PCR; TCRdb's copy has only in-frame clones and lacks some. The table includes a few hundred thousand clones, about 89% detected once. Germline-derived CDR1 and CDR2 are SGHVS and FQNEAQ. V was clipped by 5 bases and J by 10 bases; unmatched bases: 17. The CDR3 spans 17 residues. The chain recombines TRBV7-8 with TRBJ1-6; 7 bases agree with TRBD1. Sample: PBMCs or T cells enriched from blood (not recorded which). This sequence was found in a man aged 25-45 years who had recovered from COVID-19. The CDR3 bases are TGTGCCAGCAGCAACTCGACAGGGTCCCTGGCGAAATCACCCCTCCACTTT. Translation: CASSNSTGSLAKSPLHF.